The T cell receptor beta chain under discussion was sequenced for a study of T cell changes during pregnancy in multiple sclerosis. Assay: immunoSEQ multiplex PCR; the TCRdb copy retains only in-frame clones and omits some. The table shows about 43,000 clones, with roughly 88% occurring only once. The CDR3 sequence is 15 residues long. Germline lookup yields CDR1 MDHEN and CDR2 SYDVKM. V lost 6 bases, J lost 6 bases, and 9 bases stayed unmatched. The sample taken for sequencing was PBMCs (not recorded whether the cells were cultured). The genes are TRBV28 and TRBJ2-3; 10 nucleotides match TRBD2. This receptor was taken from a female donor with multiple sclerosis, enrolled in a pregnancy study. The CDR3 spells CASSPASGRGDTQYF. In DNA form, the CDR3 reads TGTGCCAGCAGCCCGGCTAGCGGGAGAGGTGATACGCAGTATTTT.